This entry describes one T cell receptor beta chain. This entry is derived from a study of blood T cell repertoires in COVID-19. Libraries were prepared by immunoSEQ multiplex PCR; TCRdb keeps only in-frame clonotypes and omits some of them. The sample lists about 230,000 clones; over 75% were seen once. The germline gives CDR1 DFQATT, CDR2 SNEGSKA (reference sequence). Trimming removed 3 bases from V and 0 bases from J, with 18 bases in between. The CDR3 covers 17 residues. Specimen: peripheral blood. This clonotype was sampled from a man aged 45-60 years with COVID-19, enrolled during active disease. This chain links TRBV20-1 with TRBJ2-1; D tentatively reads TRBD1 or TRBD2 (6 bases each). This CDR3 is CSASGGLASISYNEQFF. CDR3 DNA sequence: TGCAGTGCTAGTGGGGGGCTAGCTAGTATCTCCTACAATGAGCAGTTCTTC.